This T cell receptor beta chain was retrieved from a study of beta chain features in type 1 diabetes. Overall study results and limits: Among all four CD4+ subsets, Type 1 diabetes patients had TCRB CDR3s that were moderately but significantly shorter. HLA influence on TCRB rearrangement stayed unresolved here.

The CDR3 extends over 15 amino acids. Germline values: CDR1 SGHRS, CDR2 YFSETQ. V lost 0 bases, J lost 2 bases, and 10 bases lay in between. TCRB transcripts that were expressed got sequenced, as all of the isolated RNA had been reverse transcribed. Profiling relied on immunoSEQ multiplex PCR, and the TCRdb table lists in-frame clones only, not all of them. The sample lists more than 300,000 clones; over 7% were seen once. This clone appeared a few times. Its antigen remains unidentified. Other DNA sequences in the same sample also yield this CDR3. Every donor had blood drawn once into heparin, roughly 110 mL on average.

Sequenced material: central memory CD4+ T cells from blood. The clonotype comes from a man younger than 45 with type 1 diabetes. V gene TRBV5-1 combines with J gene TRBJ2-3, with TRBD1 as a possible D gene (5 bases). The CDR3 region is CASSLEGRVTDTQYF. In DNA, the CDR3 is TGCGCCAGCAGCTTGGAAGGCAGGGTCACAGATACGCAGTATTTT.